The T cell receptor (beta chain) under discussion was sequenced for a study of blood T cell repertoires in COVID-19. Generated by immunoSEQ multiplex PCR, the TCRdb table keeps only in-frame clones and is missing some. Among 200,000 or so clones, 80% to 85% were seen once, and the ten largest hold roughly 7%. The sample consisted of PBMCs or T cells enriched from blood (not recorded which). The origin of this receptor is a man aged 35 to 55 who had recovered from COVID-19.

Written as DNA, the CDR3 is TGCGCCAGCAGCTACGGACAGGCCTACGAGCAGTACTTC. It is translated as CASSYGQAYEQYF. The chain couples TRBV5-1 to TRBJ2-7; 7 nucleotides line up with TRBD1. Germline V gene sequence: CDR1 SGHRS, CDR2 YFSETQ. This CDR3 has 13 amino acids. Trimming at V came to 3 bases and at J to 2 bases, leaving 2 bases not matched to a gene.